These T cell receptor beta chains were read from a single sample in a study of T cells in Graves' hyperthyroidism and ophthalmopathy. TCRdb re-derived calls from the multiplex PCR reads in MiXCR, one entry per CDR3 protein. In the table there are approximately 640,000 distinct CDR3 sequences, about 45% of which are singletons. The sample comprised peripheral blood or thyroid tissue (not recorded which). These receptor sequences come from an adult man with Graves' disease, either hyperthyroidism or ophthalmopathy (not recorded which). Each CDR3 is given with its conserved first and last residue. Fields, in order: J gene, V gene, CDR3 protein.

TRBJ2-5 TRBV2 CASSLTPGQLKETQYF
TRBJ1-1 TRBV29-1 CSVESRGRTGGMNTEAFF
TRBJ1-2 TRBV20-1 CSASRDTGNYGYTF
TRBJ1-1 TRBV18 CASSLPGIGEAFF
TRBJ2-5 TRBV10-2 CASSEDREEETQYF
TRBJ1-1 TRBV7-9 CASSQKRLLDTEAFF
TRBJ2-7 TRBV7-9 CASSFGSYEQYF
TRBJ1-1 TRBV6-1 CASSDTGYTKAFF
TRBJ1-1 TRBV12-3/TRBV12-4 CASSSHEGARTEAFF
TRBJ1-2 TRBV5-8 CASSSIGQGGSGGYTF
TRBJ2-2 TRBV20-1 CSASPATQGMNTGELFF
TRBJ2-7 TRBV5-1 CASSFGSGRYEQYF
TRBJ1-1 TRBV20-1 CSARRDRVYTEAFF
TRBJ1-4 TRBV6-1 CASSQGGDEKLFF
TRBJ2-7 TRBV5-1 CASSPPRGDEQYF
TRBJ1-2 TRBV12-3/TRBV12-4 CASSRTGGYGYTF
TRBJ2-2 TRBV6-4 CASSYGTENTGELFF
TRBJ2-3 TRBV29-1 CSVTGTPVDTQYF
TRBJ2-5 TRBV7-9 CASSSARYQETQYF
TRBJ2-5 TRBV24-1 CATRAGEKGAQYF
TRBJ1-2 TRBV29-1 CSGDGNYGYTF
TRBJ2-7 TRBV20-1 CSAQDTYYEQYF
TRBJ1-4 TRBV2 CASSDQSSTNEKLFF
TRBJ1-5 TRBV15 CATSSVQGAFQSQHF
TRBJ1-1 TRBV14 CASSSTPAPNTEAFF
TRBJ2-6 TRBV19 CASHGTGPSGANVLTF
TRBJ1-2 TRBV29-1 CSDWDRVDYGYTF
TRBJ1-6 TRBV15 CATSRGDSRNSPLHF
TRBJ1-1 TRBV11-2 CASSPEGITAFF
TRBJ1-2 TRBV7-9 CASSIQGVDGYTF
TRBJ2-7 TRBV29-1 CSARVADPTYEQYF
TRBJ1-1 TRBV2 CASREARDGDFF
TRBJ1-4 TRBV19 CASSIGTATNEKLFF
TRBJ2-5 TRBV24-1 CATGRQGEAETQYF
TRBJ1-6 TRBV7-4 CASVGQLNSPLHF
TRBJ2-5 TRBV20-1 CSARDTPTGLAEGTQYF
TRBJ2-7 TRBV5-1 CASSPASGSVYEQYF